This T cell receptor beta chain emerged from a study of T-cell reconstitution after alpha-beta-depleted transplantation in children. This clonotype was detected a few times. Germline CDR1 and CDR2: DFQATT and SNEGSKA (reference sequence). The length of the CDR3 is 13 residues. Deletions cut 3 bases from V and 2 bases from J, with 10 bases between. Preparation of the TCRbeta library involved a method that used unique molecular identifiers. From the PCR reads, TCRdb called clonotypes with MiXCR, one entry per CDR3 protein. The sample records 490,000 or so distinct CDR3 sequences, around 13% being singletons.

The receptor comes from a human donor who donated a stem cell graft to a child with combined immunodeficiency. This specimen was PBMCs from the stem cell graft donor, taken from the stem cell graft. This chain connects TRBV20-1 to TRBJ1-2, with D unresolved. The DNA of the CDR3 is TGCAGTGCTAGGATCGGACGCAACTATGGCTACACCTTC. Its translation is CSARIGRNYGYTF.